This is a list of T cell receptor beta chains from one sample in a study of cytomegalovirus exposure and HLA in healthy donors. Here immunoSEQ multiplex PCR was the method, and the copy in TCRdb shows in-frame clones only, minus some. The sample yields approximately 100,000 clones, approximately 80% seen once. Sequences were obtained from PBMCs. The receptors shown here come from a female donor in good health and CMV-seronegative. Each CDR3 is given with its conserved first and last residue. Each record gives: V gene, clone size, J gene, D gene, CDR3 DNA, CDR3 protein. D genes are given only for firm matches. Clone size is not always given. Where it is, it says once, few, many or a class for expanded clones.

v_call: TRBV7-3; clone_size: .; j_call: TRBJ2-1; d_call: TRBD2; cdr3_nt: TGTGCCAGCAGCTCCGGACTAGCGGGGGAGCAGTTCTTC; cdr3_aa: CASSSGLAGEQFF
v_call: TRBV7-2; clone_size: .; j_call: TRBJ2-1; d_call: TRBD2; cdr3_nt: TGTGCCAGCAGTCCCATTCAGCGGGGGGACAATGAGCAGTTCTTC; cdr3_aa: CASSPIQRGDNEQFF
v_call: TRBV7-9; clone_size: .; j_call: TRBJ1-2; d_call: TRBD1; cdr3_nt: TGTGCCAGCAGCTTAGTAGACAGGGGTGGCGGTGGCTACACCTTC; cdr3_aa: CASSLVDRGGGGYTF
v_call: TRBV5-6; clone_size: .; j_call: TRBJ2-5; d_call: TRBD2; cdr3_nt: TGTGCCAGCAGCTCGACAACCGGGACTAGCGGGGGGGGGAAAGAGACCCAGTACTTC; cdr3_aa: CASSSTTGTSGGGKETQYF
v_call: TRBV4-3; clone_size: .; j_call: TRBJ2-1; d_call: TRBD2; cdr3_nt: TGCGCCAGCAGCCAAGATAACCTTCAGTCAGGGACTACGTACAATGAGCAGTTCTTC; cdr3_aa: CASSQDNLQSGTTYNEQFF
v_call: TRBV20-1; clone_size: .; j_call: TRBJ2-3; d_call: TRBD1; cdr3_nt: TGCAGTGCTATAGGACAGGGGATGTATTTT; cdr3_aa: CSAIGQGMYF
v_call: TRBV15; clone_size: .; j_call: TRBJ2-7; d_call: .; cdr3_nt: TGTGCCACCAGCGGACGACAGGTCCCAACCTACGAGCAGTACTTC; cdr3_aa: CATSGRQVPTYEQYF
v_call: TRBV7-9; clone_size: once; j_call: TRBJ1-1; d_call: .; cdr3_nt: TGTTCCAGCAGCAAAACAGGGCCGGGGGGGTCCACTGAAGCTTTCTTT; cdr3_aa: CSSSKTGPGGSTEAFF
v_call: TRBV27; clone_size: .; j_call: TRBJ1-2; d_call: TRBD1; cdr3_nt: TGTGCCAGCAGTTTTTCACCAACAGGGGTGGGTGGCTACACCTTC; cdr3_aa: CASSFSPTGVGGYTF
v_call: TRBV7-9; clone_size: .; j_call: TRBJ2-1; d_call: .; cdr3_nt: TGTGCCAGCAGCTTAAGGGGGGGGGCCAATGAGCAGTTCTTC; cdr3_aa: CASSLRGGANEQFF
v_call: TRBV6-5; clone_size: .; j_call: TRBJ2-6; d_call: .; cdr3_nt: TGTGCCAGCAGCTATTCCCCCTCTGGGGCCAACGTCCTGACTTTC; cdr3_aa: CASSYSPSGANVLTF
v_call: TRBV7-8; clone_size: .; j_call: TRBJ2-7; d_call: TRBD2; cdr3_nt: TGTGCCAGCAGCTTAGCCCTAGCGGGGGGGCCGGGCGAGCAGTACTTC; cdr3_aa: CASSLALAGGPGEQYF
v_call: TRBV10-3; clone_size: .; j_call: TRBJ1-5; d_call: TRBD1; cdr3_nt: TGTGCCATCAGTGAGTCGTCTCCTGGACAGGGGAATCAGCCCCAGCATTTT; cdr3_aa: CAISESSPGQGNQPQHF
v_call: TRBV13; clone_size: .; j_call: TRBJ2-2; d_call: TRBD2; cdr3_nt: TGTGCCAGCAGCTTAAGCGTGGGGGGGACCGGGGAGCTGTTTTTT; cdr3_aa: CASSLSVGGTGELFF
v_call: TRBV5-6; clone_size: few; j_call: TRBJ2-6; d_call: TRBD2; cdr3_nt: TGTGCCAGCAGCTTGGAGCGGGGGGCCTCTGGGGCCAACGTCCTGACTTTC; cdr3_aa: CASSLERGASGANVLTF
v_call: TRBV2; clone_size: .; j_call: TRBJ1-2; d_call: TRBD1; cdr3_nt: TGTGCCAGCAGGACGGACAGGGCTAACTATGGCTACACCTTC; cdr3_aa: CASRTDRANYGYTF
v_call: TRBV19; clone_size: .; j_call: TRBJ1-5; d_call: .; cdr3_nt: TGTGCCAGTAGTTCTAGACAGCCCAAGGGTCAGCCCCAGCATTTT; cdr3_aa: CASSSRQPKGQPQHF
v_call: TRBV7-9; clone_size: .; j_call: TRBJ1-2; d_call: TRBD1; cdr3_nt: TGTGCCAGCAGCTTTCCATCGACAGGGAACTATGGCTACACCTTC; cdr3_aa: CASSFPSTGNYGYTF
v_call: TRBV7-8; clone_size: .; j_call: TRBJ1-1; d_call: TRBD1; cdr3_nt: TGTGCCAGCAGCCGAACCGGGACAGGGGCCCTGAACACTGAAGCTTTCTTT; cdr3_aa: CASSRTGTGALNTEAFF
v_call: TRBV5-4; clone_size: .; j_call: TRBJ1-6; d_call: .; cdr3_nt: TGTGCCAGCAGCTTGGACAGTACTTCACCCCTCCACTTT; cdr3_aa: CASSLDSTSPLHF
v_call: TRBV11-2; clone_size: .; j_call: TRBJ2-1; d_call: TRBD2; cdr3_nt: TGTGCCAGCAGCTTAGGGACTAGCGGGGGGGGCAATGAGCAGTTCTTC; cdr3_aa: CASSLGTSGGGNEQFF
v_call: TRBV12-5; clone_size: .; j_call: TRBJ2-3; d_call: TRBD2; cdr3_nt: TGTGCTAGTGTTCGGGGGGTGGGAGATACGCAGTATTTT; cdr3_aa: CASVRGVGDTQYF
v_call: TRBV9; clone_size: .; j_call: TRBJ2-2; d_call: TRBD2; cdr3_nt: TGTGCCAGCAGCATAGATAAACTAGCGAGGGAGGCCGGGGAGCTGTTTTTT; cdr3_aa: CASSIDKLAREAGELFF
v_call: TRBV14; clone_size: .; j_call: TRBJ1-2; d_call: .; cdr3_nt: TGTGCCAGCAGCCATAGAGAGGTTGGCTACACCTTC; cdr3_aa: CASSHREVGYTF
v_call: TRBV7-9; clone_size: .; j_call: TRBJ2-4; d_call: TRBD2; cdr3_nt: TGTGCCAGCAGCTCTAGCGGGGACAGACTAGCCAAAAACATTCAGTACTTC; cdr3_aa: CASSSSGDRLAKNIQYF
v_call: TRBV5-1; clone_size: .; j_call: TRBJ2-7; d_call: TRBD2; cdr3_nt: TGCGCCAGCCCACGGGGGAGGGTAGAAGACTACGAGCAGTACTTC; cdr3_aa: CASPRGRVEDYEQYF
v_call: TRBV29-1; clone_size: .; j_call: TRBJ2-1; d_call: .; cdr3_nt: TGCAGCGTTGAAGTGAGCGGCTACAATGAGCAGTTCTTC; cdr3_aa: CSVEVSGYNEQFF
v_call: TRBV7-9; clone_size: .; j_call: TRBJ1-6; d_call: .; cdr3_nt: TGTTCCAGCAGCTCCCCTTTGAGGCGCGATTCACCCCTCCACTTT; cdr3_aa: CSSSSPLRRDSPLHF
v_call: TRBV7-9; clone_size: .; j_call: TRBJ2-3; d_call: TRBD2; cdr3_nt: TGTGCCAGCAGCTTTTCCCTAGCGGGGGGTCCCACAGATACGCAGTATTTT; cdr3_aa: CASSFSLAGGPTDTQYF
v_call: TRBV30; clone_size: .; j_call: TRBJ2-5; d_call: TRBD1; cdr3_nt: TGTGCCTGGAGTAGGGGGCGCGGGGAGACCCAGTACTTC; cdr3_aa: CAWSRGRGETQYF
v_call: TRBV25-1; clone_size: .; j_call: TRBJ1-1; d_call: .; cdr3_nt: TGTGCCAGCAGTGAAGCGGGGACTGAAGCTTTCTTT; cdr3_aa: CASSEAGTEAFF
v_call: TRBV19; clone_size: .; j_call: TRBJ2-1; d_call: TRBD1; cdr3_nt: TGTGCCAGTAGTACCCCGGGACAGGGGGCGAGGCAGTTCTTC; cdr3_aa: CASSTPGQGARQFF
v_call: TRBV7-8; clone_size: once; j_call: TRBJ2-7; d_call: TRBD1; cdr3_nt: TGTGCCAGCAGCTTGCGACAGGGGGACTCCTACGAGCAGTACTTC; cdr3_aa: CASSLRQGDSYEQYF
v_call: TRBV11-2; clone_size: .; j_call: TRBJ2-5; d_call: .; cdr3_nt: TGTGCCAGCAGCCCCGGACAGTACCAAGAGACCCAGTACTTC; cdr3_aa: CASSPGQYQETQYF
v_call: TRBV18; clone_size: .; j_call: TRBJ1-5; d_call: .; cdr3_nt: TGTGCCAGCTCAGCCGAAGCACAGAGCAATCAGCCCCAGCATTTT; cdr3_aa: CASSAEAQSNQPQHF
v_call: TRBV11-2; clone_size: few; j_call: TRBJ2-1; d_call: .; cdr3_nt: TGTGCCAGCAGCCAAGCCAGCGGAGATTACAATGAGCAGTTCTTC; cdr3_aa: CASSQASGDYNEQFF
v_call: TRBV10-3; clone_size: .; j_call: TRBJ2-7; d_call: .; cdr3_nt: TGTGCCATCAGTGAGTTGGGCGAGCAGTACTTC; cdr3_aa: CAISELGEQYF
v_call: TRBV6-5; clone_size: .; j_call: TRBJ1-2; d_call: TRBD1; cdr3_nt: TGTGCCAGCAGCCACCGGGACAGGGTACCTGGCTACACCTTC; cdr3_aa: CASSHRDRVPGYTF
v_call: TRBV9; clone_size: .; j_call: TRBJ2-1; d_call: TRBD2; cdr3_nt: TGTGCCAGCAGCGTAGATTCGGGGGGACCCTACAATGAGCAGTTCTTC; cdr3_aa: CASSVDSGGPYNEQFF
v_call: TRBV2; clone_size: .; j_call: TRBJ2-5; d_call: TRBD2; cdr3_nt: TGTGCCAGCAGTGAAGGCAGCGGGGGGGCGCAGACCCAGTACTTC; cdr3_aa: CASSEGSGGAQTQYF
v_call: TRBV9; clone_size: .; j_call: TRBJ2-5; d_call: .; cdr3_nt: TGTGCCAGCAGCGTTTCCGCGTACCAAGAGACCCAGTACTTC; cdr3_aa: CASSVSAYQETQYF
v_call: TRBV11-3; clone_size: .; j_call: TRBJ2-7; d_call: .; cdr3_nt: TGTGCCAGCAGCAAGGAACAGACCTACGAGCAGTACTTC; cdr3_aa: CASSKEQTYEQYF
v_call: TRBV10-1; clone_size: few; j_call: TRBJ1-2; d_call: .; cdr3_nt: TGCGCCAGCAGTGCTGTTGGAGTACCAAACTATGGCTACACCTTC; cdr3_aa: CASSAVGVPNYGYTF
v_call: TRBV18; clone_size: once; j_call: TRBJ1-1; d_call: .; cdr3_nt: TGTGCCAGCTCCCCGCGTGGGAACACTGAAGCTTTCTTT; cdr3_aa: CASSPRGNTEAFF
v_call: TRBV11-2; clone_size: .; j_call: TRBJ2-7; d_call: TRBD2; cdr3_nt: TGTGCCAGCAGCTTAGGCGGGGGGGAGTACCACGAGCAGTACTTC; cdr3_aa: CASSLGGGEYHEQYF
v_call: TRBV27; clone_size: .; j_call: TRBJ2-2; d_call: .; cdr3_nt: TGTGCCAGCAGTGATGTACTGGGACAAGACACCGGGGAGCTGTTTTTT; cdr3_aa: CASSDVLGQDTGELFF
v_call: TRBV15; clone_size: .; j_call: TRBJ1-5; d_call: TRBD1; cdr3_nt: TGTGCCACCAGCAGACTCAGACAGGGGTATCAGCCCCAGCATTTT; cdr3_aa: CATSRLRQGYQPQHF
v_call: TRBV7-2; clone_size: .; j_call: TRBJ2-2; d_call: .; cdr3_nt: TGTGCCAGCATGCGGGACCCCGCGAACACCGGGGAGCTGTTTTTT; cdr3_aa: CASMRDPANTGELFF
v_call: TRBV25-1; clone_size: .; j_call: TRBJ1-2; d_call: TRBD1; cdr3_nt: TGTGCCAGCAGTGACTACAGGGGGCAGGGTGGCTACACCTTC; cdr3_aa: CASSDYRGQGGYTF
v_call: TRBV7-7; clone_size: .; j_call: TRBJ2-1; d_call: .; cdr3_nt: TGTGCTAGCAGCTTGGCACGAGACAGTAAGCAGTTCTTC; cdr3_aa: CASSLARDSKQFF
v_call: TRBV11-1; clone_size: .; j_call: TRBJ2-2; d_call: TRBD2; cdr3_nt: TGTGCCAGCAGCTTAACCCCCAGCGGGGGGTACACCGGGGAGCTGTTTTTT; cdr3_aa: CASSLTPSGGYTGELFF